The present T cell receptor beta chain was sequenced within a study of Graves' ophthalmopathy and Graves' hyperthyroidism. For the study at large: A follow-up of 18 months without ophthalmopathy meant that hyperthyroidism was stable.

RNA transcripts were the source from which TCR beta CDR3 regions were amplified. HTBI primers were employed in first-round RT-PCR, then a second-round multiplex PCR followed. One entry per CDR3 protein results from TCRdb running MiXCR on the multiplex PCR reads. The table lists around 1.1 million distinct CDR3 sequences, approximately 35% of them singletons. Trimming stripped 5 bases from V and 11 bases from J, with 15 bases between. This CDR3 region has 12 residues. The V gene's germline CDR1 is MNHNS and CDR2 SASEGT. Whole-study results and caveats: Ophthalmopathy progression prediction by the model yielded a sensitivity of about 71% and a specificity of 72.22%. Blood contained most expanded thyroid clonotypes exceeding 0.001 frequency. Sensitivity of roughly 88% and specificity of approximately 76% were achieved when a 13-signature model separated ophthalmopathy from stable hyperthyroidism.

Notes on this clonotype: Its matching antigen is unknown. A read error is possible here, since a much larger clone lies one base away.

This rearrangement joins TRBV6-1 to TRBJ2-5, with unresolved D. This receptor was obtained from an adult man with Graves' hyperthyroidism. Sequenced material: peripheral blood or thyroid tissue (not recorded which). This CDR3 is CASSSQFSEQYF. The CDR3 nucleotides are TGTGCCAGCAGTTCCCAATTCAGTGAGCAGTACTTC.